This passage covers 21 T cell receptor beta chains from one sample sequenced in a study of early T cells in non-severe SARS-CoV-2 infection. TCRdb recomputed calls from the 5' RACE reads with MiXCR, one row per CDR3 protein. Seen here are about 30,000 distinct CDR3 sequences, about 6% observed once, and the top ten hold 10% to 15%. Sequencing was done on a sample of whole blood. These receptors were obtained from an adult who was a healthcare worker with PCR-confirmed SARS-CoV-2 infection or an uninfected control (not recorded which).

In this sample, this clonotype turned up many times. The chain combines TRBV7-2 with TRBJ2-7; 10 positions agree with TRBD1. V trimming: 5 bases; J trimming: 4 bases; junction bases outside the gene matches: 11. The CDR3 runs to 16 residues. Germline assignment: CDR1 SGHTA and CDR2 FQGNSA. This CDR3 is CASSAPGTGEGYEQYF. Here the CDR3 DNA reads TGTGCCAGCAGCGCTCCCGGGACAGGGGAAGGGTACGAGCAGTACTTC.

This clonotype has a count of ten or more. The chain combines TRBV9 with TRBJ2-2; D might be TRBD2 (6 bases). Deletions cut 4 bases from V and 4 bases from J, with 11 bases between. Germline V gene data show CDR1 as SGDLS and CDR2 as YYNGEE. The CDR3 is 14 residues long. CDR3 DNA: TGTGCCAGCAGCCCCACGGGGGTCACCGGGGAGCTGTTTTTT. Its protein is CASSPTGVTGELFF.

This clonotype appeared many times. The rearrangement joins TRBV12-3 or TRBV12-4 to TRBJ1-2, with 8 bases that match TRBD1. J was trimmed by 4 bases and V by 2 bases; bases with no gene match: 6. The CDR3 runs 15 residues. The CDR3 DNA reads TGTGCCAGCAGTTTACTCGGGACAGGAACCTATGGCTACACCTTC. Translation: CASSLLGTGTYGYTF.

The sample holds many counts of this clonotype. The chain is built from TRBV5-5 and TRBJ1-1; 9 bases fit TRBD1. CDR1 SGHKS and CDR2 YYEKEE come from the germline V gene (reference sequence). This CDR3 spans 15 amino acids. Trimming at V came to 3 bases and at J to 1 base, leaving 4 bases not matched to a gene. The CDR3 region is CASSYTGQGNTEAFF. The CDR3 bases are TGTGCCAGCAGCTACACGGGACAGGGGAACACTGAAGCTTTCTTT. The full variable domain, in which reference TRBV5-5 and TRBJ1-1 provide the parts outside the CDR3, is DAGVTQSPTHLIKTRGQQVTLRCSPISGHKSVSWYQQVLGQGPQFIFQYYEKEERGRGNFPDRFSARQFPNYSSELNVNALLLGDSALYLCASSYTGQGNTEAFFGQGTRLTVV.

This clonotype was detected a few times. The rearrangement uses TRBV20-1 and TRBJ2-2; possibly TRBD1 for D (6 bases). V shed 3 bases and J shed 4 bases, with 12 bases lying between them. Per germline, CDR1 DFQATT and CDR2 SNEGSKA (reference sequence). This CDR3 region has 14 residues. In DNA, the CDR3 is TGCAGTGCTAGCGAAACAGGGTCCACCGGGGAGCTGTTTTTT. Its translation: CSASETGSTGELFF.

The chain links TRBV20-1 to TRBJ2-1; D call uncertain. Germline lookup yields CDR1 DFQATT and CDR2 SNEGSKA (reference sequence). The CDR3 has 12 amino acids. Trimming cost V 3 bases and J 4 bases, with 7 bases left between them. The CDR3 sequence: CSASGPYNEQFF. Written as DNA, the CDR3 is TGCAGTGCTAGCGGACCTTACAATGAGCAGTTCTTC.

This chain connects TRBV18 to TRBJ2-7; D gene unclear. The germline gives CDR1 KGHSH, CDR2 LQKENI. The CDR3 loop spans 14 amino acids. Trimming stripped 3 bases from V and 2 bases from J, with 11 bases between. The CDR3 region has the DNA TGTGCCAGCTCACCGCCCAGTGGGCCCTACGAGCAGTACTTC. Amino acids: CASSPPSGPYEQYF.

The V call is TRBV9, the J call TRBJ2-5; 9 positions agree with TRBD1. The junction had 10 bases not matched to a gene; V was cut back by 3 bases and J by 7 bases. Germline CDR1 and CDR2: SGDLS and YYNGEE. The CDR3 has 15 residues. In DNA, the CDR3 is TGTGCCAGCAGCGCGAGTGGGACAGGGTTATTGACCCAGTACTTC. It specifies CASSASGTGLLTQYF. The whole variable domain, remainder taken from reference TRBV9 and TRBJ2-5, is DSGVTQTPKHLITATGQRVTLRCSPRSGDLSVYWYQQSLDQGLQFLIQYYNGEERAKGNILERFSAQQFPDLHSELNLSSLELGDSALYFCASSASGTGLLTQYFGPGTRLLVL.

This chain links TRBV24-1 with TRBJ1-5; 7 bases agree with TRBD1. This CDR3 is 16 amino acids long. The trim removed 5 bases at V and 1 base at J, leaving 7 bases unmatched. CDR1 is KGHDR and CDR2 is SFDVKD in the germline V gene. This CDR3 reads CATSADRPLSNQPQHF. CDR3 nucleotide sequence: TGTGCCACCAGTGCGGACAGGCCCCTAAGCAATCAGCCCCAGCATTTT.

This clonotype was counted at least ten times. The chain recombines TRBV6-2 or TRBV6-3 with TRBJ2-2, with 7 bases matching TRBD2. The CDR3 covers 15 residues. The germline V gene has CDR1 MNHEY and CDR2 SVGEGT. J was trimmed by 0 bases and V by 5 bases; bases with no gene match: 3. CDR3 protein: CASSPGTTNTGELFF. Written as DNA, the CDR3 is TGTGCCAGCAGTCCCGGGACTACGAACACCGGGGAGCTGTTTTTT.

This clonotype has only a few counts. V is TRBV5-4 and J is TRBJ2-1; 13 positions agree with TRBD2. Germline V gene data show CDR1 as SGHNT and CDR2 as YYREEE (reference sequence). The CDR3 sequence is 16 residues long. V was clipped by 4 bases and J by 4 bases; unmatched bases: 5. CDR3 loop: CASSGRTSGGYNEQFF. For the CDR3, the DNA is TGTGCCAGCAGCGGAAGGACTAGCGGGGGATACAATGAGCAGTTCTTC.

This clonotype was counted ten times or more. This chain joins TRBV7-9 and TRBJ1-5; a possible D gene is TRBD1 (5 bases). V dropped 4 bases and J dropped 9 bases, with 10 bases sitting between them. Germline V gives CDR1 SEHNR, CDR2 FQNEAQ (reference sequence). The CDR3 has 12 amino acids. CDR3 DNA: TGTGCCAGCAGCTACCAAACAGGGCCCCAGCATTTT. It is translated as CASSYQTGPQHF.

The chain uses TRBV7-8 and TRBJ2-3; TRBD2 is a possible D gene (5 bases). V was trimmed by 2 bases and J by 1 base, leaving 7 bases between them. This CDR3 contains 14 residues. Germline values: CDR1 SGHVS, CDR2 FQNEAQ. CDR3 sequence: CASSLLGGTDTQYF. The CDR3 coding sequence is TGTGCCAGCAGCTTACTCGGGGGCACAGATACGCAGTATTTT.

This clonotype came up many times. The chain employs TRBV30 and TRBJ2-1; the D call may be TRBD1 or TRBD2 (7 bases each). The CDR3 spans 13 residues. Germline loops: CDR1 GTSNPN, CDR2 SVGIG (reference sequence). V was pared by 5 bases and J by 9 bases, with 17 bases between. The CDR3 reads CAWGIDREGEQFF. CDR3 in DNA: TGTGCCTGGGGGATTGACAGGGAGGGTGAGCAGTTCTTC.

This clonotype has at least ten counts. This sequence joins TRBV6-2 or TRBV6-3 and TRBJ1-3, with D possibly being TRBD1 (6 bases). Trimming took 4 bases from V and 16 from J, leaving 17 bases between them. This CDR3 comprises 12 residues. Looked up from germline, CDR1 is MNHEY and CDR2 is SVGEGT. The CDR3, as DNA: TGTGCCAGCAGTTCTCTCTGGGACACCTGGTATTTT. Its translation is CASSSLWDTWYF.

This clonotype was recorded a few times. The chain uses TRBV4-1 and TRBJ1-5; 8 nucleotides agree with TRBD1. The CDR3 has 15 amino acids. Germline-derived CDR1 and CDR2 are MGHRA and YSYEKL. Trimming removed 4 bases from V and 7 bases from J; junction bases left unmatched: 9. This CDR3 reads CASSPGDRPGQPQHF. Written as DNA, the CDR3 is TGCGCCAGCAGCCCAGGGGACAGGCCAGGCCAGCCCCAGCATTTT.

This clonotype has a count of ten or more. The rearrangement uses TRBV20-1 and TRBJ2-7; 9 bases are shared with TRBD1. V lost 2 bases to trimming and J lost 5 bases; unmatched junction nucleotides: 16. The CDR3 spans 17 residues. CDR1 is DFQATT and CDR2 is SNEGSKA in the germline V gene (reference sequence). The DNA of the CDR3 is TGCAGTGCTAGACGGGCGGGCACGGGACAGGGTCTCGACGAGCAGTACTTC. This sequence encodes CSARRAGTGQGLDEQYF.

The sample holds many counts of this clonotype. CDR3 amino acids: CASSYSYGGEQFF. The CDR3 region has the DNA TGTGCCAGCAGTTACTCGTACGGGGGTGAGCAGTTCTTC. The gene calls are TRBV6-2 or TRBV6-3 and TRBJ2-1, with a weak D call TRBD2 (6 bases). V lost 0 bases and J 9 bases, leaving 9 bases between the germline ends. The CDR3 has 13 residues. From germline, CDR1 is MNHEY and CDR2 SVGEGT.

The table lists this clonotype with many counts. V and J are TRBV7-2 and TRBJ2-1; TRBD2 might be the D (5 bases). V was trimmed by 4 bases and J by 6 bases, leaving 10 bases between them. CDR1 is SGHTA, CDR2 FQGNSA, per germline. The CDR3 contains 13 residues. Here the CDR3 reads CASSSIATNEQFF. CDR3 nucleotide sequence: TGTGCCAGCAGCTCAATAGCGACCAATGAGCAGTTCTTC.

This clonotype was found many times. V gene TRBV7-2 combines with J gene TRBJ2-1, with D perhaps matching TRBD1 (5 bases). The CDR3 runs 13 residues. Trimming took off 0 bases at V and 8 bases at J, with 8 bases between the two ends. The germline V gene has CDR1 SGHTA and CDR2 FQGNSA. CDR3 amino acids: CASSLARAHEQFF. CDR3 DNA sequence: TGTGCCAGCAGCTTAGCCAGGGCCCATGAGCAGTTCTTC.

This clonotype was seen at least ten times. The gene calls are TRBV2 and TRBJ1-1; tentative D call: TRBD1 (5 bases). CDR1 and CDR2 (germline): SNHLY, FYNNEI. The V gene lost 4 bases and the J gene lost 3 bases, with 6 bases spanning the gap. The CDR3 extends over 12 amino acids. In DNA form, the CDR3 reads TGTGCCAGCAGTGCAGGGTACACTGAAGCTTTCTTT. It translates to CASSAGYTEAFF.